These T cell receptor beta chains were read from a single sample in a study of blood T cell repertoires in COVID-19. Data came from immunoSEQ multiplex PCR; TCRdb stores just in-frame clones and leaves some out. Of approximately 150,000 clones listed, more than 70% are singletons. The sample was peripheral blood. The source of these receptors is a woman aged 55 to 70 with acute or convalescent COVID-19. Each CDR3 is given with its conserved first and last residue. Each record gives: D gene, clone size, J gene, V gene, CDR3 protein, CDR3 DNA. D genes are given only for firm matches. The size entry is marked missing in some rows and otherwise reads once, few, many or a size class.

>TRBD1|-|TRBJ1-5|TRBV19
CASSIRTGLNSNQPQHF
TGTGCCAGTAGTATAAGGACAGGGCTGAATAGCAATCAGCCCCAGCATTTT
>-|-|TRBJ2-2|TRBV19
CASSGNHLTGGELFF
TGTGCCAGTAGTGGGAACCATCTAACAGGCGGGGAGCTGTTTTTT
>TRBD2|-|TRBJ2-6|TRBV5-4
CASSFTRLAGASSGANVLTF
TGTGCCAGCAGCTTTACTCGACTAGCGGGGGCCTCCTCTGGGGCCAACGTCCTGACTTTC
>TRBD2|-|TRBJ2-2|TRBV5-1
CASSPVAGGTGELFF
TGCGCCAGCAGCCCGGTAGCGGGGGGAACCGGGGAGCTGTTTTTT
>TRBD2|-|TRBJ2-2|TRBV12-5
CASAALAGVPNTGELFF
TGTGCTAGTGCAGCCCTAGCGGGGGTTCCGAACACCGGGGAGCTGTTTTTT
>TRBD2|-|TRBJ2-7|TRBV11-3
CASSFQLAGGLGEQYF
TGTGCCAGCAGCTTCCAACTAGCGGGGGGGCTAGGCGAGCAGTACTTC
>-|-|TRBJ1-3|TRBV7-6
CASSSPIGNTIYF
TGTGCCAGCAGCTCGCCTATTGGAAACACCATATATTTT
>TRBD2|-|TRBJ2-2|TRBV29-1
CSVEGGGLTPGELFF
TGCAGCGTTGAGGGCGGGGGACTAACACCCGGGGAGCTGTTTTTT
>-|-|TRBJ2-2|TRBV5-1
CASSPFSNTGELFF
TGCGCCAGCAGCCCTTTTTCGAACACCGGGGAGCTGTTTTTT
>-|-|TRBJ2-7|TRBV2
CASRDQGWAYEQYF
TGTGCCAGCAGAGACCAGGGTTGGGCCTACGAGCAGTACTTC
>-|-|TRBJ2-1|TRBV7-2
CASSSPQLGSSYNEQFF
TGTGCCAGCAGCTCCCCCCAGCTGGGGAGCTCCTACAATGAGCAGTTCTTC
>-|-|TRBJ1-1|TRBV12-3/TRBV12-4
CASRAGSEAFF
TGTGCCAGCAGAGCCGGGTCTGAAGCTTTCTTT
>TRBD2|-|TRBJ2-2|TRBV27
CASLPTLRGTNTGELFF
TGTGCCAGCTTGCCTACTCTGCGGGGGACGAACACCGGGGAGCTGTTTTTT
>TRBD1|-|TRBJ1-2|TRBV7-9
CASSLVPDRDRLGYTF
TGTGCCAGCAGCTTAGTCCCCGACAGGGATCGGTTAGGCTACACCTTC
>TRBD1|-|TRBJ1-6|TRBV5-1
CASSYTGVSYNSPLHF
TGCGCCAGCAGCTATACAGGGGTATCCTATAATTCACCCCTCCACTTT
>-|-|TRBJ1-6|TRBV3-1/TRBV3-2
CASSSLQASLIHF
TGTGCCAGCAGCTCACTCCAGGCGTCCCTTATCCACTTT
>-|once|TRBJ2-7|TRBV6-6
CASGGTAFSYEQYF
TGTGCCAGCGGCGGGACAGCTTTTTCCTACGAGCAGTACTTC
>-|-|TRBJ2-3|TRBV5-1
CASSLGGPTDTQYF
TGCGCCAGCAGCTTGGGAGGGCCCACAGATACGCAGTATTTT
>TRBD1|-|TRBJ1-2|TRBV19
CASTFGTGDGYTF
TGTGCCAGTACATTCGGGACAGGTGATGGCTACACCTTC
>-|few|TRBJ1-4|TRBV2
CASSKDRPATNEKLFF
TGTGCCAGCAGTAAGGACAGACCTGCAACTAATGAAAAACTGTTTTTT
>TRBD2|-|TRBJ2-7|TRBV27
CASRYVAGPSYEQYF
TGTGCCAGCAGATACGTAGCGGGGCCATCCTACGAGCAGTACTTC
>TRBD2|-|TRBJ2-5|TRBV6-5
CASSYLAGGQETQYF
TGTGCCAGCAGTTATCTAGCGGGGGGCCAAGAGACCCAGTACTTC